Below, 7 T cell receptor beta chains from the same sample are listed, as sequenced in a study of shared clonotypes between healthy human individuals. The method was immunoSEQ multiplex PCR; TCRdb's version includes in-frame clones alone and lacks a portion of them. The profile covers about 1 million clones, with around four fifths appearing a single time and approximately 1.5% taken by the ten largest. What was sequenced was memory CD4+ T cells sorted from blood. Subset reported: CD45RA-negative fraction. The source is a man younger than 35 in good health.

This clone has just a few counts. A much larger clone lies a single base off, so this may be a read error. The sample has other DNA sequences that encode this CDR3 too. The chain combines TRBV7-9 with TRBJ2-3; no definite D call. Trimming shortened V by 3 bases and J by 2 bases, and 0 bases separated the two germline ends. In germline, CDR1 is SEHNR, CDR2 FQNEAQ (reference sequence). The CDR3 loop spans 11 amino acids. The DNA of the CDR3 is TGTGCCAGCAGCTTCACAGATACGCAGTATTTT. Translating it yields CASSFTDTQYF.

This rearrangement joins TRBV7-8 to TRBJ2-4; TRBD2 matches at 7 bases. Trimming at V came to 1 base and at J to 6 bases, leaving 9 bases not matched to a gene. The CDR3 contains 16 residues. Germline V gene lookup returns CDR1 SGHVS and CDR2 FQNEAQ. As DNA, the CDR3 is TGTGCCAGCAGCTTAGTCAGCGGGGATCTTGGAAACATTCAGTACTTC. Its translation: CASSLVSGDLGNIQYF.

This chain connects TRBV18 to TRBJ1-2; a possible D gene is TRBD1 (5 bases). This CDR3 spans 15 amino acids. Germline CDR1 is KGHSH and CDR2 is LQKENI. Deletions cut 3 bases from V and 0 bases from J, with 11 bases between. The CDR3 DNA sequence: TGTGCCAGCTCACCCCGGGACCGACCTAACTATGGCTACACCTTC. Amino acid sequence: CASSPRDRPNYGYTF.

The CDR3 region has the DNA TGTGCCAGCAGCCAGGGGGTCTCTGGAAACACCATATATTTT. Its translation: CASSQGVSGNTIYF. The chain links TRBV2 to TRBJ1-3, with 7 bases identical to TRBD1. Trimming took 6 bases from V and 0 from J; bases not matched to a gene: 2. This CDR3 has 14 residues. Germline V CDR1 and CDR2: SNHLY, FYNNEI.

This clone was recorded only once. The V gene is TRBV5-1, the J gene TRBJ2-3; 10 positions agree with TRBD1. V trimming: 1 base; J trimming: 3 bases; junction bases outside the gene matches: 5. Germline CDR1 SGHRS, CDR2 YFSETQ. The CDR3 has 16 residues. CDR3 protein: CASSLRWDRGTDTQYF. In DNA, the CDR3 is TGCGCCAGCAGCTTGAGGTGGGACAGGGGTACAGATACGCAGTATTTT.

V gene TRBV5-1 combines with J gene TRBJ2-3; possibly TRBD2 for D (5 bases). Trimming removed 5 bases at V and 6 bases at J, with 16 bases between. CDR1 and CDR2 from the germline V gene are SGHRS and YFSETQ. The CDR3 sequence is 14 residues long. Written as DNA, the CDR3 is TGCGCCAGCAGGATCTCTCTAGCATCCGATACGCAGTATTTT. Encoded protein: CASRISLASDTQYF.

As regards this clone: Other DNA sequences in this specimen translate into the identical CDR3. This chain connects TRBV9 to TRBJ2-2; no firm D call. Germline V gene data show CDR1 as SGDLS and CDR2 as YYNGEE. Trimming left V 2 bases short and J 2 bases short, with 7 bases between. The CDR3 extends over 14 amino acids. In DNA form, the CDR3 reads TGTGCCAGCAGCGTGACTTCTAACACCGGGGAGCTGTTTTTT. It is translated as CASSVTSNTGELFF.